Listed here are 30 T cell receptor beta chains from one sample, sequenced in a study of follicular helper T cells after annual influenza vaccination. Indicated time point: 2014-2015 season, 7 days after vaccination. Only in-frame clones appear in the TCRdb table, and some are missing; sequencing was by immunoSEQ multiplex PCR. The data show about 9,000 clones, approximately 78% seen once. Sequenced material: CXCR5+ CD38- circulating T follicular helper cells from blood, taken 7 days after influenza vaccination. Specified subset: circulating Tfh, non-naive CD4+CXCR5+PD-1+ (ICOS+CD38+ or ICOS-CD38-). The receptors come from an adult who received the influenza vaccine.

This clone was seen more than once but under ten times. V gene TRBV5-4 combines with J gene TRBJ2-2, with 10 bases aligning to TRBD2. Germline CDR1 reads SGHNT; CDR2 reads YYREEE (reference sequence). The CDR3 runs to 17 residues. V trimming: 4 bases; J trimming: 4 bases; junction bases outside the gene matches: 10. In DNA, the CDR3 is TGTGCCAGCAGCCGCAGGGGAGCGGGAGGGCGCACCGGGGAGCTGTTTTTT. It yields the protein CASSRRGAGGRTGELFF.

This clone has only a few counts. The genes are TRBV21-1 and TRBJ2-7; whether TRBD1, the table's D call, matches the DNA was not checked. TRBV21-1 counts as a pseudogene. The CDR3 length is 19 residues. The CDR3 is CASSYEDRNKGPRTYEQYF. CDR3 in DNA: TGTGCCAGCAGCTACGAGGACAGGAATAAGGGTCCAAGGACCTACGAGCAGTACTTC.

The rearrangement joins TRBV28 to TRBJ2-2, with D uncertain. V lost 4 bases, J lost 0 bases, and 9 bases lay in between. The CDR3 length is 15 residues. Germline V CDR1 and CDR2: MDHEN, SYDVKM. The CDR3 is CASSWPGTNTGELFF. The CDR3 DNA is TGTGCCAGCAGTTGGCCCGGCACGAACACCGGGGAGCTGTTTTTT.

This sequence joins TRBV19 and TRBJ2-7; tentatively, D is TRBD2 (6 bases). The CDR3 covers 15 residues. Germline V gene sequence: CDR1 LNHDA, CDR2 SQIVND (reference sequence). V was clipped by 9 bases and J by 5 bases, with 23 bases between them. The CDR3 is CASPPQPGTGDEQYF. The CDR3 DNA sequence: TGTGCCAGCCCGCCTCAACCTGGGACTGGAGACGAGCAGTACTTC.

The chain uses TRBV2 and TRBJ2-7; D is possibly TRBD1 or TRBD2 (5 bases each). CDR3 length: 14 amino acids. Germline CDR1 and CDR2: SNHLY and FYNNEI. V was clipped by 4 bases and J by 6 bases, with 16 bases between them. The CDR3 protein is CASSGGTASSEQYF. The DNA of the CDR3 is TGTGCCAGCAGTGGGGGGACCGCTTCCAGCGAGCAGTACTTC.

The chain uses TRBV6-5 and TRBJ1-2, with 7 nucleotides matching TRBD1. Germline trimming cut 5 bases from V and 3 bases from J; bases unmatched to any gene: 3. The germline gives CDR1 MNHEY, CDR2 SVGAGI. This CDR3 contains 13 residues. The CDR3 region is CASSPTGHYGYTF. CDR3 DNA sequence: TGTGCCAGCAGTCCGACAGGGCACTATGGCTACACCTTC.

The V call is TRBV11-2, the J call TRBJ2-7; D is unresolved. CDR1 is SGHAT and CDR2 is FQNNGV in the germline V gene. Trimming took 1 base from V and 2 from J, leaving 9 bases between them. The CDR3 has 14 amino acids. CDR3 region: CASSLAPSPYEQYF. CDR3 DNA: TGTGCCAGCAGCTTAGCCCCGAGCCCCTACGAGCAGTACTTC. The whole variable domain, filled in from reference TRBV11-2 and TRBJ2-7, reads EAGVAQSPRYKIIEKRQSVAFWCNPISGHATLYWYQQILGQGPKLLIQFQNNGVVDDSQLPKDRFSAERLKGVDSTLKIQPAKLEDSAVYLCASSLAPSPYEQYFGPGTRLTVT.

A few counts support this clone. This chain joins TRBV5-1 and TRBJ2-1; D is undetermined. CDR3 length equals 14 residues. Trimming shortened V by 0 bases and J by 1 base, and 5 bases separated the two germline ends. CDR1 is SGHRS, CDR2 YFSETQ, per germline. The chain's CDR3 is CASSLGGSYNEQFF. For the CDR3, the DNA is TGCGCCAGCAGCTTGGGCGGTTCCTACAATGAGCAGTTCTTC.

This clone was observed a few times. The chain is built from TRBV15 and TRBJ1-5; the D is unclear. Trimming cost V 0 bases and J 5 bases, with 5 bases left between them. This CDR3 spans 13 amino acids. CDR1 is LNHNV, CDR2 YYDKDF, per germline (reference sequence). The CDR3 DNA reads TGTGCCACCAGCAGAGAATATTATCAGCCCCAGCATTTT. Residues: CATSREYYQPQHF. The complete variable domain, with remaining parts taken from reference TRBV15 and TRBJ1-5, reads DAMVIQNPRYQVTQFGKPVTLSCSQTLNHNVMYWYQQKSSQAPKLLFHYYDKDFNNEADTPDNFQSRRPNTSFCFLDIRSPGLGDTAMYLCATSREYYQPQHFGDGTRLSIL.

This clone occurred a few times. Sequence at one end of the junction differs from germline and may be a read error. The chain employs TRBV5-1 and TRBJ1-5; no firm D call. This CDR3 comprises 13 residues. Germline-derived CDR1 and CDR2 are SGHRS and YFSETQ. Here the CDR3 reads CASSLEPGRDCYF. The CDR3 DNA sequence: TGCGCCAGCAGCTTAGAACCGGGGAGGGATTGCTATTTT.

The chain employs TRBV15 and TRBJ2-3; D might be TRBD1 (6 bases). Germline values: CDR1 LNHNV, CDR2 YYDKDF (reference sequence). This CDR3 comprises 13 residues. With 0 bases removed from V and 11 bases from J, the gap between germline ends came to 12 bases. The CDR3 sequence is CATSRDRGLEQYF. Written as DNA, the CDR3 is TGTGCCACCAGCAGAGATAGGGGGTTAGAGCAGTATTTT.

The rearrangement joins TRBV9 to TRBJ1-5; 7 positions match TRBD1. The germline V gene encodes CDR1 SGDLS and CDR2 YYNGEE. The CDR3 length is 15 residues. The V and J ends lost 0 bases and 5 bases, in that order; junction bases with no gene match: 5. The CDR3 nucleotides read TGTGCCAGCAGCGTAGGACAGGGATGGGATCAGCCCCAGCATTTT. It translates to CASSVGQGWDQPQHF.

The chain couples TRBV28 to TRBJ1-2; 9 positions match TRBD1. Germline trimming cut 0 bases from V and 2 bases from J; bases unmatched to any gene: 1. This CDR3 comprises 15 residues. CDR1 MDHEN and CDR2 SYDVKM come from the germline V gene. The CDR3 here is CASSLWGTGNYGYTF. CDR3 coding DNA: TGTGCCAGCAGTTTATGGGGGACAGGGAACTATGGCTACACCTTC.

In its sample, this clone was seen a few times. The rearrangement joins TRBV29-1 to TRBJ1-2; no clear D gene. The germline CDR1 and CDR2 sequences are SQVTM and ANQGSEA. The V end lost 7 bases, the J end lost 7 bases, and 13 bases lay between the germline ends. CDR3 length: 11 residues. This CDR3 reads CSAEAGFGYTF. The DNA of the CDR3 is TGCAGCGCCGAGGCGGGGTTTGGCTACACCTTC.

This chain links TRBV30 with TRBJ2-7; D is uncertain. The V and J ends lost 3 bases and 6 bases respectively, with 24 bases between them. The CDR3 runs to 16 residues. Germline V gene sequence: CDR1 GTSNPN, CDR2 SVGIG (reference sequence). The CDR3 DNA sequence: TGTGCCTGGAGCGGCCCGGGCGGTAAATCGCAGTTCGAGCAGTACTTC. Translated, it gives CAWSGPGGKSQFEQYF.

The chain links TRBV11-2 to TRBJ2-5; the D is unclear. The CDR3 is 14 amino acids. V shed 5 bases and J shed 2 bases, with 12 bases lying between them. The germline gives CDR1 SGHAT, CDR2 FQNNGV. The chain's CDR3 is CASSPTGSQETQYF. The DNA of the CDR3 is TGTGCCAGCAGCCCGACGGGTTCACAAGAGACCCAGTACTTC. Full variable domain (remainder filled in from reference TRBV11-2 and TRBJ2-5): EAGVAQSPRYKIIEKRQSVAFWCNPISGHATLYWYQQILGQGPKLLIQFQNNGVVDDSQLPKDRFSAERLKGVDSTLKIQPAKLEDSAVYLCASSPTGSQETQYFGPGTRLLVL.

The chain uses TRBV2 and TRBJ2-2; TRBD1 matches 8 bases. The CDR3 runs 16 residues. V was clipped by 8 bases and J by 3 bases; unmatched bases: 11. Germline CDR1 is SNHLY and CDR2 is FYNNEI. The CDR3 region is CASRRKDRVDTGELFF. In nucleotides, the CDR3 is TGTGCCAGCCGCCGAAAGGACAGGGTGGACACCGGGGAGCTGTTTTTT.

The chain recombines TRBV30 with TRBJ1-1, with 8 bases fitting TRBD1. After removal of 4 bases from V and 5 bases from J, the junction contained 6 bases not matched to a gene. The CDR3 is 13 amino acids. Germline V CDR1 and CDR2: GTSNPN, SVGIG (reference sequence). The CDR3 nucleotides are TGTGCCTGGACAAACACAGGGGGGACTGAAGCTTTCTTT. Translating it yields CAWTNTGGTEAFF.

The CDR3 coding sequence is TGTGCCAGCAGCTTGCCGGGACTAGGCAACCAAGAGACCCAGTACTTC. Residues: CASSLPGLGNQETQYF. V gene TRBV5-6 combines with J gene TRBJ2-5, with 8 bases fitting TRBD2. CDR1 SGHDT and CDR2 YYEEEE come from the germline V gene. The CDR3 totals 16 residues. V gave up 1 base and J gave up 0 bases; unmatched junction bases: 5. The whole variable domain, filled in from reference TRBV5-6 and TRBJ2-5, reads DAGVTQSPTHLIKTRGQQVTLRCSPKSGHDTVSWYQQALGQGPQFIFQYYEEEERQRGNFPDRFSGHQFPNYSSELNVNALLLGDSALYLCASSLPGLGNQETQYFGPGTRLLVL.

The chain joins TRBV14 to TRBJ2-2; the match to TRBD2 covers 10 bases. The V segment lost 3 bases and the J segment 1 base; nucleotides outside the gene matches: 11. The CDR3 has 19 residues. Germline values: CDR1 SGHDN, CDR2 FVKESK. In nucleotides, the CDR3 is TGTGCCAGCAGCCACCCCGGGACTAGCGCCCCCATGAACACCGGGGAGCTGTTTTTT. The encoded protein is CASSHPGTSAPMNTGELFF.

J is TRBJ1-4 and V is TRBV19, with TRBD1 identical over 7 bases. The germline gives CDR1 LNHDA, CDR2 SQIVND (reference sequence). J gave up 7 bases and V 3 bases, and 8 bases lay outside the gene matches. There are 15 residues in the CDR3. The CDR3 DNA is TGTGCCAGTAGTATTTCAAGGACAGGACGTGAAAAACTGTTTTTT. Encoded protein: CASSISRTGREKLFF.

The V gene is TRBV5-1, the J gene TRBJ2-1; 12 bases fit TRBD2. J lost 6 bases, V lost 3 bases, and 10 bases had no gene match. The germline CDR1 and CDR2 sequences are SGHRS and YFSETQ. CDR3 length: 17 residues. CDR3 region: CASSYTGTSGPSNEQFF. The DNA for the CDR3 is TGCGCCAGCAGCTACACCGGGACTAGCGGGCCTAGCAATGAGCAGTTCTTC.

V and J are TRBV4-3 and TRBJ1-2; no reliable D call. Germline values: CDR1 LGHNA, CDR2 YSLEER. CDR3 length: 12 amino acids. V was cut by 0 bases and J by 8 bases, with 7 bases left in between. CDR3 amino acids: CASSQDQLGYTF. For the CDR3, the DNA is TGCGCCAGCAGCCAAGATCAGCTAGGCTACACCTTC.

The V and J genes are TRBV15 and TRBJ2-7, with 7 bases lining up with TRBD1. V shed 1 base and J 3 bases; nucleotides not matched to a gene: 3. Germline V gene sequence: CDR1 LNHNV, CDR2 YYDKDF (reference sequence). The CDR3 loop spans 14 amino acids. CDR3 amino acids: CATSRAGQLYEQYF. Written as DNA, the CDR3 is TGTGCCACCAGCAGAGCGGGACAGCTCTACGAGCAGTACTTC.

The chain recombines TRBV6-1 with TRBJ1-1; D is ambiguous. The CDR3 is made up of 14 amino acids. The V and J ends lost 6 bases and 5 bases respectively, with 16 bases between them. Germline V gene sequence: CDR1 MNHNS, CDR2 SASEGT. CDR3 in amino acids: CASSLDLTGTEAFF. CDR3 DNA sequence: TGTGCCAGCAGCCTGGATCTGACTGGGACTGAAGCTTTCTTT.

The rearrangement joins TRBV25-1 to TRBJ2-1; TRBD1 is a possible D gene (6 bases). Germline V lookup: CDR1 MGHDK, CDR2 SYGVNS. The CDR3 sequence is 14 residues long. V gave up 2 bases and J gave up 3 bases, with 8 bases separating them. The DNA for the CDR3 is TGTGCCAGCAGTGAAGAGGGGGTCTACAATGAGCAGTTCTTC. Translated: CASSEEGVYNEQFF.

With regard to this clone: Other nucleotide sequences from this sample produce the same CDR3. This chain uses TRBV5-1 with TRBJ1-1; no firm D call. Germline lookup yields CDR1 SGHRS and CDR2 YFSETQ. Trimming left V 0 bases short and J 1 base short, with 4 bases between. The CDR3 length is 13 residues. The CDR3 loop reads CASSLDRNTEAFF. DNA of the CDR3: TGCGCCAGCAGCTTGGACAGGAACACTGAAGCTTTCTTT. The variable domain in full, completed from reference TRBV5-1 and TRBJ1-1, reads KAGVTQTPRYLIKTRGQQVTLSCSPISGHRSVSWYQQTPGQGLQFLFEYFSETQRNKGNFPGRFSGRQFSNSRSEMNVSTLELGDSALYLCASSLDRNTEAFFGQGTRLTVV.

V usage is TRBV4-3 and J usage is TRBJ2-3, with 9 bases identical to TRBD2. Germline V gene lookup returns CDR1 LGHNA and CDR2 YSLEER. V lost 1 base to trimming and J lost 3 bases; unmatched junction nucleotides: 5. The CDR3 runs 16 residues. CDR3 in amino acids: CASSQGGGGETDTQYF. CDR3 nucleotides: TGCGCCAGCAGCCAAGGCGGGGGGGGCGAAACAGATACGCAGTATTTT.

The V gene is TRBV6-6, the J gene TRBJ1-1; D possibly corresponds to TRBD1 (6 bases). Trimming removed 0 bases from V and 3 bases from J, with 8 bases in between. The CDR3 spans 14 residues. Germline V gene sequence: CDR1 MNHNY, CDR2 SVGAGI (reference sequence). CDR3 amino acids: CASSYSRGDTEAFF. DNA of the CDR3: TGTGCCAGCAGTTACTCTAGGGGGGACACTGAAGCTTTCTTT.

This rearrangement joins TRBV9 to TRBJ2-1; 13 nucleotides match TRBD2. There are 16 residues in the CDR3. V dropped 0 bases and J dropped 8; count of bases not matched to a gene: 5. Germline V lookup: CDR1 SGDLS, CDR2 YYNGEE. CDR3 loop: CASSVGGLAGWDEQFF. DNA for the CDR3: TGTGCCAGCAGCGTAGGGGGACTAGCGGGGTGGGATGAGCAGTTCTTC.